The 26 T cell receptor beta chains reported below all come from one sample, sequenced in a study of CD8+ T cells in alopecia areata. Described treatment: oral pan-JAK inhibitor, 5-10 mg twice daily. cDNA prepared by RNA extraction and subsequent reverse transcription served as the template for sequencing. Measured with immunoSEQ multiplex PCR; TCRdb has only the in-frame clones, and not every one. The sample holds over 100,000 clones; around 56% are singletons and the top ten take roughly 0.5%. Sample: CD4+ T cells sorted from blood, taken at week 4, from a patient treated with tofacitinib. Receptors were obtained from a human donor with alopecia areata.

CDR3 coding DNA: TGTGCCAGCAGCTTAGATCTGGACACTGAAGCTTTCTTT. Translating it yields CASSLDLDTEAFF. The genes are TRBV11-2 and TRBJ1-1; D is uncertain. Germline assignment: CDR1 SGHAT and CDR2 FQNNGV. This CDR3 region has 13 residues. V lost 0 bases and J lost 3, with 5 bases in between.

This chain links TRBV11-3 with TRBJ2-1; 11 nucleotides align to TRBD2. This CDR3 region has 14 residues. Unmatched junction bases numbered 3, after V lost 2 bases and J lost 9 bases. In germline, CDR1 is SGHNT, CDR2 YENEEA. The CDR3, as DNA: TGTGCCAGCAGCTTACTTGGGACTAGCGGTGAGCAGTTCTTC. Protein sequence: CASSLLGTSGEQFF.

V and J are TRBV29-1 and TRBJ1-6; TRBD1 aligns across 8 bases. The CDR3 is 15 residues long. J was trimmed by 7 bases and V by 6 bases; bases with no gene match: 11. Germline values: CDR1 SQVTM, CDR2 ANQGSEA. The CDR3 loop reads CSVPDRGGMNSPLHF. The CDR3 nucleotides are TGCAGCGTACCAGACAGGGGAGGCATGAATTCACCCCTCCACTTT.

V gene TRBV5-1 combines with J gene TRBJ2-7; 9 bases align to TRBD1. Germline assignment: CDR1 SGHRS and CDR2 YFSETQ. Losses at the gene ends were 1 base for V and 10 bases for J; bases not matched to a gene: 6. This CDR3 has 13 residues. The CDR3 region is CASSLTGGYEQYF. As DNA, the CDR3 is TGCGCCAGCAGCTTGACAGGGGGCTATGAACAGTACTTC. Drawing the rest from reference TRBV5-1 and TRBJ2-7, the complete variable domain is KAGVTQTPRYLIKTRGQQVTLSCSPISGHRSVSWYQQTPGQGLQFLFEYFSETQRNKGNFPGRFSGRQFSNSRSEMNVSTLELGDSALYLCASSLTGGYEQYFGPGTRLTVT.

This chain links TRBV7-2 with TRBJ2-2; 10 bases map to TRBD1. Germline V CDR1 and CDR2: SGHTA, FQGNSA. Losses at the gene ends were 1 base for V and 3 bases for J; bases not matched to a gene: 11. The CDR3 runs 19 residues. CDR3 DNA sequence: TGTGCCAGCAGCTTAGTGGCAGCAGGGACAGGGGCGTACACCGGGGAGCTGTTTTTT. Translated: CASSLVAAGTGAYTGELFF.

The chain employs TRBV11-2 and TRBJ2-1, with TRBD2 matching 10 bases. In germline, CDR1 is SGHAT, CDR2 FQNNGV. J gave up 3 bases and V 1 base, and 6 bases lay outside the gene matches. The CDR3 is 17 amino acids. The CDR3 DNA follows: TGTGCCAGCAGCTTAGGGGGGGCTAGCGGGAGCTACAATGAGCAGTTCTTC. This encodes CASSLGGASGSYNEQFF. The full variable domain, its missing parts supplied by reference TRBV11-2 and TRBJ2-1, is EAGVAQSPRYKIIEKRQSVAFWCNPISGHATLYWYQQILGQGPKLLIQFQNNGVVDDSQLPKDRFSAERLKGVDSTLKIQPAKLEDSAVYLCASSLGGASGSYNEQFFGPGTRLTVL.

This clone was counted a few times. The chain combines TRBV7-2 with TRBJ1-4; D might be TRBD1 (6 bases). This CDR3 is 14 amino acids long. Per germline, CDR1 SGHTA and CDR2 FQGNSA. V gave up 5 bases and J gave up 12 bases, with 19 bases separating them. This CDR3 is CASSQNWGGRELFF. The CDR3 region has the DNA TGTGCCAGCAGCCAAAACTGGGGGGGCCGGGAACTGTTTTTT.

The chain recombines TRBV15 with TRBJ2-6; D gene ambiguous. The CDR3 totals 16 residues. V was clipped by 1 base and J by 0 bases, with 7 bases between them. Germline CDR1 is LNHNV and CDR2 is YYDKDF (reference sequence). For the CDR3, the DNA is TGTGCCACCAGCAGAGTGGGAAGCTCTGGGGCCAACGTCCTGACTTTC. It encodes CATSRVGSSGANVLTF.

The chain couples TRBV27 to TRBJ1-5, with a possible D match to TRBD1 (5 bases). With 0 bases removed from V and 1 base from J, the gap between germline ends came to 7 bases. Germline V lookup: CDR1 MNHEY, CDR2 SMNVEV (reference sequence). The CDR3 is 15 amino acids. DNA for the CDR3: TGTGCCAGCAGTTTATCAGGGGTGAGCAATCAGCCCCAGCATTTT. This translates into CASSLSGVSNQPQHF.

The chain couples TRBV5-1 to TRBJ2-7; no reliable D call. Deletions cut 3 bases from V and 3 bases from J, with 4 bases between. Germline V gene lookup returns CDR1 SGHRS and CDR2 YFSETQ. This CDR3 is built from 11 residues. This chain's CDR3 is CASSSHYEQYF. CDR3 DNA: TGCGCCAGCAGCTCTCACTACGAGCAGTACTTC.

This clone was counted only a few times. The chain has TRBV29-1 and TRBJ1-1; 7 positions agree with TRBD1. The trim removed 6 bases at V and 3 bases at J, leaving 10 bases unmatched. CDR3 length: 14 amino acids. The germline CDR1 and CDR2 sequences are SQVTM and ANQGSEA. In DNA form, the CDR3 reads TGCAGCGTCTTAGGGGGCGCCGGGTACACTGAAGCTTTCTTT. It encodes CSVLGGAGYTEAFF.

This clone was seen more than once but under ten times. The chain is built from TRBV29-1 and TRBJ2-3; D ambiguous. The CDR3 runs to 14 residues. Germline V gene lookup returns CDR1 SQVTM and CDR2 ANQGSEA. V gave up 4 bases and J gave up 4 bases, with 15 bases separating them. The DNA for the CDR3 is TGCAGCGTTGGAAGGCAGCGAACGTCAGATACGCAGTATTTT. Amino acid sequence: CSVGRQRTSDTQYF.

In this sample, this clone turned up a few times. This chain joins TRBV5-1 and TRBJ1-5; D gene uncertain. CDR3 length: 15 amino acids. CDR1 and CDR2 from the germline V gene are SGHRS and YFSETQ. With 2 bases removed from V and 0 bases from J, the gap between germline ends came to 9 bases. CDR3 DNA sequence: TGCGCCAGCAGCTTCGGGCTGGATAGCAATCAGCCCCAGCATTTT. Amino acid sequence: CASSFGLDSNQPQHF.

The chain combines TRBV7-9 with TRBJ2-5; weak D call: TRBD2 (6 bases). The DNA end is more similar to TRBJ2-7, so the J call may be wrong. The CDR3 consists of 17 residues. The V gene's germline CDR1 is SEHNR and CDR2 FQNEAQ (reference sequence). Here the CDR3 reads CASSLRSRDGPRYEQYF. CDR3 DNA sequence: TGTGCCAGCAGCTTAAGGTCGCGGGACGGTCCTCGATACGAGCAGTACTTC.

The CDR3 is CASSSRTADLNTEAFF. CDR3 in DNA: TGTGCCAGCTCATCCCGAACGGCAGATTTGAACACTGAAGCTTTCTTT. This chain uses TRBV18 with TRBJ1-1; D gene uncertain. The CDR3 is 16 residues long. Germline V gives CDR1 KGHSH, CDR2 LQKENI. V lost 5 bases and J lost 0, with 16 bases in between.

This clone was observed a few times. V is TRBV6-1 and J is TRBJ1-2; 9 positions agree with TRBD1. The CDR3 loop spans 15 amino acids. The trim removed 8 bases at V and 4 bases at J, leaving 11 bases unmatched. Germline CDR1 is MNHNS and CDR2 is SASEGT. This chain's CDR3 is CASGIMGTGIYGYTF. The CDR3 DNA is TGTGCCAGCGGCATTATGGGGACAGGGATCTATGGCTACACCTTC.

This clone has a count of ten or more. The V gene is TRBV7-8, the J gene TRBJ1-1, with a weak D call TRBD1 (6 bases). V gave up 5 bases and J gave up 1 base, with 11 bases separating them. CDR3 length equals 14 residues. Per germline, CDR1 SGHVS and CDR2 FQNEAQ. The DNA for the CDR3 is TGTGCCAGCAGCCGTGACAGGAAGAACACTGAAGCTTTCTTT. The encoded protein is CASSRDRKNTEAFF.

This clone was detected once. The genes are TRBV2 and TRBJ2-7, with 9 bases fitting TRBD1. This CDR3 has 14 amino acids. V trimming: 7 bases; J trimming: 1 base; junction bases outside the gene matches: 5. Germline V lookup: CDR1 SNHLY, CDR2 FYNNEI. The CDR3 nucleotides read TGTGCCAGCACCATTGACAGGGGGTCCTACGAGCAGTACTTC. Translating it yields CASTIDRGSYEQYF.

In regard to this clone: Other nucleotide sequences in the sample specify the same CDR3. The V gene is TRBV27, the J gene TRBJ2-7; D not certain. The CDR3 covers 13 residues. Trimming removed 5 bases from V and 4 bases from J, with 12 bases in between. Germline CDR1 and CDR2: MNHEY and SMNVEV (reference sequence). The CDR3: CASSLLPSYEQYF. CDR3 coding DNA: TGTGCCAGCAGTCTTCTCCCGTCTTACGAGCAGTACTTC.

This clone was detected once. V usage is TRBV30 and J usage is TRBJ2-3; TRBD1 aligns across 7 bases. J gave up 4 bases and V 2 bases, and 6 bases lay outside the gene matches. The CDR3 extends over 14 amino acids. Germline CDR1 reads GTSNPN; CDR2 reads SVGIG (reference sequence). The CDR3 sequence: CAWSWQGVSDTQYF. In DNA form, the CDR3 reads TGTGCCTGGAGTTGGCAGGGGGTATCAGATACGCAGTATTTT. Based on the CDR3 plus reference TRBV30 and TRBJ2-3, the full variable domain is SQTIHQWPATLVQPVGSPLSLECTVEGTSNPNLYWYRQAAGRGLQLLFYSVGIGQISSEVPQNLSASRPQDRQFILSSKKLLLSDSGFYLCAWSWQGVSDTQYFGPGTRLTVL.

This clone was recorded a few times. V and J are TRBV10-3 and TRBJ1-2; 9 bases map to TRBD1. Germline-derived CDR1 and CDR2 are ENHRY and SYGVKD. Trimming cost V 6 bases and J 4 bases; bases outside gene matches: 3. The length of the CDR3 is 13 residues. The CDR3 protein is CAIRGDRAYGYTF. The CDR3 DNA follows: TGTGCCATCAGAGGGGACAGGGCCTATGGCTACACCTTC.

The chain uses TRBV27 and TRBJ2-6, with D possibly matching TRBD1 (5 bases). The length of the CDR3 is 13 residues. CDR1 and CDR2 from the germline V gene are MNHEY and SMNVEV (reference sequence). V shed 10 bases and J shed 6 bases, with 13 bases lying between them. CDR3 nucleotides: TGTGCCACCAGGGCTCCTGCGGCCAACGTCCTGACTTTC. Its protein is CATRAPAANVLTF.

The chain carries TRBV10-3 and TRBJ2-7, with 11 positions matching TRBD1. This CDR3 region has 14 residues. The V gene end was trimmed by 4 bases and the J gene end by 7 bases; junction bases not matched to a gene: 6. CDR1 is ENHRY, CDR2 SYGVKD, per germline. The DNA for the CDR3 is TGTGCCATCAGTGGTGGACAGGGGGCAGGGGAGCAGTACTTC. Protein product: CAISGGQGAGEQYF.

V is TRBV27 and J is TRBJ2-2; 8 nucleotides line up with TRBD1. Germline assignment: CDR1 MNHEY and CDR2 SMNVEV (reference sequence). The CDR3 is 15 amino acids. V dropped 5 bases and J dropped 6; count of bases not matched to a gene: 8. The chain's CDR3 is CASSQGQGKAGELFF. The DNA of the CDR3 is TGTGCCAGCAGTCAAGGACAGGGAAAAGCCGGGGAGCTGTTTTTT.

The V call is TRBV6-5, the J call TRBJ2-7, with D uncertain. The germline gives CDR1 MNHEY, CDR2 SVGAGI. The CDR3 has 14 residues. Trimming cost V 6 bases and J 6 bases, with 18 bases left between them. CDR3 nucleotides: TGTGCCAGCAGCCGCAAACTCCAGGCAGGCGAGCAGTACTTC. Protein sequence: CASSRKLQAGEQYF.

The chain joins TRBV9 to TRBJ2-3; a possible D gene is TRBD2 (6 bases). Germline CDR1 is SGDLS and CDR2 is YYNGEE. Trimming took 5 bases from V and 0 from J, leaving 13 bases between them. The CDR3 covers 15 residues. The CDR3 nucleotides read TGTGCCAGCAGTGGGGGGAGCGGGAGCACAGATACGCAGTATTTT. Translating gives CASSGGSGSTDTQYF.